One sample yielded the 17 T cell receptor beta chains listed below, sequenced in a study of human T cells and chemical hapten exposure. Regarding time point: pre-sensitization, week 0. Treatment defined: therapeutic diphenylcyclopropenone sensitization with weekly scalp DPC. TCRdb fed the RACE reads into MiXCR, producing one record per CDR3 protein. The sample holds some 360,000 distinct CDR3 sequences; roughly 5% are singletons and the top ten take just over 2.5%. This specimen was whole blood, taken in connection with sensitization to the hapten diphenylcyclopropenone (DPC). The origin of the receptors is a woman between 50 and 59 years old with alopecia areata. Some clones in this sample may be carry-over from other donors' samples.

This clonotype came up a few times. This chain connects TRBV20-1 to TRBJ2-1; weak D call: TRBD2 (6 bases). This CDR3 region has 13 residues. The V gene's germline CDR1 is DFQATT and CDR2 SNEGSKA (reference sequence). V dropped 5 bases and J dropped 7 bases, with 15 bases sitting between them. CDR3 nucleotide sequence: TGCAGTGCTCCTGCCTGGCGGGGAAATGAGCAGTTCTTC. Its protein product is CSAPAWRGNEQFF.

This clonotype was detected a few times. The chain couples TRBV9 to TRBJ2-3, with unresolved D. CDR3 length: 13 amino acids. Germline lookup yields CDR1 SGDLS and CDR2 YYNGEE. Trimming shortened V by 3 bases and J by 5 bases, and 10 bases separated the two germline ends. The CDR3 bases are TGTGCCAGCAGCGGAGTACTGGGAGATACGCAGTATTTT. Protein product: CASSGVLGDTQYF.

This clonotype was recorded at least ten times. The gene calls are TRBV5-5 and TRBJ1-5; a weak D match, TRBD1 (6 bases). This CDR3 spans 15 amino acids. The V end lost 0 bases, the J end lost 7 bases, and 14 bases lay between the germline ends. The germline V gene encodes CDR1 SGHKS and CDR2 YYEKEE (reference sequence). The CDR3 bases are TGTGCCAGCAGCTTGGCCGAGGGGGGAAGGCAGCCCCAGCATTTT. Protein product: CASSLAEGGRQPQHF. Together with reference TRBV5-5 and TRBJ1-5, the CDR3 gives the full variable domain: DAGVTQSPTHLIKTRGQQVTLRCSPISGHKSVSWYQQVLGQGPQFIFQYYEKEERGRGNFPDRFSARQFPNYSSELNVNALLLGDSALYLCASSLAEGGRQPQHFGDGTRLSIL.

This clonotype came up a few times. CDR3 coding DNA: TGCAGCGTTGATTTTGCGGGGGTATACAATGAGCAGTTCTTC. Amino acid sequence: CSVDFAGVYNEQFF. The chain is built from TRBV29-1 and TRBJ2-1, with 7 bases that match TRBD2. CDR1 is SQVTM and CDR2 is ANQGSEA in the germline V gene. The CDR3 is made up of 14 amino acids. The junction had 6 bases not matched to a gene; V was cut back by 3 bases and J by 4 bases.

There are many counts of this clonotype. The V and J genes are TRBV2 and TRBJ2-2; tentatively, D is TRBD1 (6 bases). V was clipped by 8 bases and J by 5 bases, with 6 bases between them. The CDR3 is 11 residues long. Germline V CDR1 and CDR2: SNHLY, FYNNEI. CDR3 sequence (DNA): TGTGCCAGCGGACAGACCGGGGAGCTGTTTTTT. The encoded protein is CASGQTGELFF.

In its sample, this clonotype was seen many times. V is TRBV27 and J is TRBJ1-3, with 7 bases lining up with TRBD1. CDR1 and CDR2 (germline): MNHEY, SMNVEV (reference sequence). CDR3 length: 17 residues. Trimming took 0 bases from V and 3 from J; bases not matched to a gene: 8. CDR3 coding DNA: TGTGCCAGCAGTTTATCAGGGGGCAGGGGGTTTGGAAACACCATATATTTT. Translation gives CASSLSGGRGFGNTIYF.

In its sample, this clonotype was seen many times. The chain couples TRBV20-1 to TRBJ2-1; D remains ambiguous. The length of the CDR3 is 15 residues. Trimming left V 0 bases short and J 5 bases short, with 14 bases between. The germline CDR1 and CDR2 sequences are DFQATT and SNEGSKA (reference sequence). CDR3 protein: CSARDIPQPHNEQFF. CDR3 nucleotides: TGCAGTGCTAGAGATATACCACAGCCACACAATGAGCAGTTCTTC.

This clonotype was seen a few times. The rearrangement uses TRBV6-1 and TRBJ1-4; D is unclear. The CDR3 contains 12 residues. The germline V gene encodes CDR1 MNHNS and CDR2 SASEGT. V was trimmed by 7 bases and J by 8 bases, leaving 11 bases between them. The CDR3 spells CASTEWEEKLFF. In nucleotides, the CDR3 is TGTGCCAGCACCGAATGGGAAGAAAAACTGTTTTTT.

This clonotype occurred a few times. CDR3 protein: CSAGGISDTEAFF. The CDR3 DNA sequence: TGCAGCGCCGGGGGGATTTCGGACACTGAAGCTTTCTTT. The rearrangement joins TRBV29-1 to TRBJ1-1, with D possibly being TRBD1 (5 bases). The CDR3 has 13 residues. Germline V gene sequence: CDR1 SQVTM, CDR2 ANQGSEA. V lost 7 bases to trimming and J lost 3 bases, with 15 bases between them.

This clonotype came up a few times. CDR3: CASRALGQASTDTQYF. The CDR3 DNA reads as TGTGCCAGTCGGGCCCTGGGACAAGCAAGCACAGATACGCAGTATTTT. The V call is TRBV5-5, the J call TRBJ2-3; perhaps TRBD1 as D (6 bases). CDR1 SGHKS and CDR2 YYEKEE come from the germline V gene (reference sequence). V was clipped by 8 bases and J by 0 bases, with 19 bases between them. The CDR3 sequence is 16 residues long.

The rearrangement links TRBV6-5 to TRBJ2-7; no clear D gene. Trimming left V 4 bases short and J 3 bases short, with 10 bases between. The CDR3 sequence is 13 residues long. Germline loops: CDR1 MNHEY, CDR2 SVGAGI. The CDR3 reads CASSFNPDYEQYF. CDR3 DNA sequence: TGTGCCAGCAGTTTCAACCCAGACTACGAGCAGTACTTC.

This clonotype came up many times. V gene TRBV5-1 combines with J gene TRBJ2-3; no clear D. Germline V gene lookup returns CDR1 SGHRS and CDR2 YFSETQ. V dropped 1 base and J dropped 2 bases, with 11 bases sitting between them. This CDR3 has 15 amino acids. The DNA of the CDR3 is TGCGCCAGCAGCTTGTCGGCCCCAACCACAGATACGCAGTATTTT. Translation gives CASSLSAPTTDTQYF.

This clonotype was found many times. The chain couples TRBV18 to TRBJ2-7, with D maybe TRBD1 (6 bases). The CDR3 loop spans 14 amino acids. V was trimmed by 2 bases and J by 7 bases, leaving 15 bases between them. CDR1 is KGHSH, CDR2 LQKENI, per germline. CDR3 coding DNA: TGTGCCAGCTCACCAGGGTCCACAGGGTTAGAGCAGTACTTC. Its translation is CASSPGSTGLEQYF.

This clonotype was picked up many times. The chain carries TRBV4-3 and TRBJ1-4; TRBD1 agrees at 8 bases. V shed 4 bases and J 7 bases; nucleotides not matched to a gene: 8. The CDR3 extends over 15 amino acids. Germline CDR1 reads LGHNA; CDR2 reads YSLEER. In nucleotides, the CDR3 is TGCGCCAGCAGCCTCTCCGGGACAGGATTTGAAAAACTGTTTTTT. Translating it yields CASSLSGTGFEKLFF.

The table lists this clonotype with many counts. CDR3 loop: CASSLQDRGLNEQFF. The CDR3 DNA reads as TGTGCCAGCAGCCTGCAGGACAGGGGGCTGAATGAGCAGTTCTTC. This chain connects TRBV7-6 to TRBJ2-1; 11 bases map to TRBD1. V shed 5 bases, J shed 7 bases, and the junction held 7 bases outside the gene matches. From germline, CDR1 is SGHVS and CDR2 FNYEAQ. The length of the CDR3 is 15 residues.

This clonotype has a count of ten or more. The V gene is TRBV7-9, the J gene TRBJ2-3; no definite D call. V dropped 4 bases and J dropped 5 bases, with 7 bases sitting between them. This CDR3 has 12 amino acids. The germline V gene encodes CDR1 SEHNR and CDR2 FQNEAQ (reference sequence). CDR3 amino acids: CASSYVEDTQYF. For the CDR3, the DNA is TGTGCCAGCAGCTACGTAGAAGATACGCAGTATTTT.

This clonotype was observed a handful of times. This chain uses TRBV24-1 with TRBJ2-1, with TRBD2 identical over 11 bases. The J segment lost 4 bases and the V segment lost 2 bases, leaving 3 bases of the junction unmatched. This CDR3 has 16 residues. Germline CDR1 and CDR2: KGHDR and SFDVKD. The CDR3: CATSDSTSGEYNEQFF. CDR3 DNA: TGTGCCACCAGTGATTCGACTAGCGGGGAGTACAATGAGCAGTTCTTC.